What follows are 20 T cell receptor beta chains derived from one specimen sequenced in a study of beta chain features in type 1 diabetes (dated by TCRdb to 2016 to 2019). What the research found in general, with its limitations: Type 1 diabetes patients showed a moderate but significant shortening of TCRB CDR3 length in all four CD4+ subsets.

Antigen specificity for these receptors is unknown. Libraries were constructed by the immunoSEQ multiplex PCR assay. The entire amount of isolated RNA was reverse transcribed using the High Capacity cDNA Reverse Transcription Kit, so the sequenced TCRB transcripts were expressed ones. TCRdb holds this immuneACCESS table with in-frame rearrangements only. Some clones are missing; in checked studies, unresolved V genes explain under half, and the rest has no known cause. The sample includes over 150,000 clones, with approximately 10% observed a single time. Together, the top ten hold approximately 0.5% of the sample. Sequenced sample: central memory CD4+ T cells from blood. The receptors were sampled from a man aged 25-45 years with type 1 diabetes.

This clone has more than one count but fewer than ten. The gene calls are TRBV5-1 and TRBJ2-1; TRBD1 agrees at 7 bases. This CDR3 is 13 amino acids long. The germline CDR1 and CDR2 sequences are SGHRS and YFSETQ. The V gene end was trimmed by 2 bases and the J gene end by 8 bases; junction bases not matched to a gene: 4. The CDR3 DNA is TGCGCCAGCAGCTTACAGGGGCCTGATGAGCAGTTCTTC. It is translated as CASSLQGPDEQFF.

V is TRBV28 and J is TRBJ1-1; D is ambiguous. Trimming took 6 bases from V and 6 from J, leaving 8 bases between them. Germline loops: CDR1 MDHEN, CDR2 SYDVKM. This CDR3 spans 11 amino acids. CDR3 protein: CASSRESEAFF. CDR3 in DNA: TGTGCCAGCAGCCGGGAGTCTGAAGCTTTCTTT.

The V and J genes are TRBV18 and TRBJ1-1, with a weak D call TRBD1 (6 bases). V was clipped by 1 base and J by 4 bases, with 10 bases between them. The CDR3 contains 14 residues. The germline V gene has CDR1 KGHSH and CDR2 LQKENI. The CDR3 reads CASSPLQGVTEAFF. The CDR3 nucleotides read TGTGCCAGCTCACCACTACAGGGCGTCACTGAAGCTTTCTTT.

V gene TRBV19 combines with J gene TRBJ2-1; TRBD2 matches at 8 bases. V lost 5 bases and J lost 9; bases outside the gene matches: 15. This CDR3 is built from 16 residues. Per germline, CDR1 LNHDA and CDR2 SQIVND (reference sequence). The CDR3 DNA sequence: TGTGCCAGTAGTGCCGCCAAGTTTACTAGCGGCGGTGAGCAGTTCTTC. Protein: CASSAAKFTSGGEQFF.

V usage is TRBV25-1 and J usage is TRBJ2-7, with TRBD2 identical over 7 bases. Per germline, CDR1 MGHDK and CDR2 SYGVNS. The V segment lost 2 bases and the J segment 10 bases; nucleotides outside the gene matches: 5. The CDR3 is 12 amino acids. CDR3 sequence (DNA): TGTGCCAGCAGTGAACAACTAGCGATCCAGTACTTC. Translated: CASSEQLAIQYF.

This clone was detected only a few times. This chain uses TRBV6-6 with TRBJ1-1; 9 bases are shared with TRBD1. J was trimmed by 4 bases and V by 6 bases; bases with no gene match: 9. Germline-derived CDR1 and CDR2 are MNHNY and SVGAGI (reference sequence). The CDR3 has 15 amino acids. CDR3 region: CASRFTGQGSTEAFF. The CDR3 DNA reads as TGTGCCAGCAGGTTCACCGGACAGGGGTCCACTGAAGCTTTCTTT.

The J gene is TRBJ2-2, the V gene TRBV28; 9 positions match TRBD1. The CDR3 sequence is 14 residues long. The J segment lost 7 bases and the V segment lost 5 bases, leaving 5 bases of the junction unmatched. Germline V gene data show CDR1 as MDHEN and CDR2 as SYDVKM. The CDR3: CASSLGTGIGELFF. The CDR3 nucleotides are TGTGCCAGCAGTCTAGGGACAGGGATCGGGGAGCTGTTTTTT.

The CDR3 coding sequence is TGTGCCAGCAGCATTGGACTAGCGGGTGGATGGTTCTTC. Translating it yields CASSIGLAGGWFF. V usage is TRBV7-2 and J usage is TRBJ2-1, with TRBD2 matching over 11 bases. The CDR3 covers 13 residues. The junction had 9 bases not matched to a gene; V was cut back by 5 bases and J by 15 bases. Looked up from germline, CDR1 is SGHTA and CDR2 is FQGNSA.

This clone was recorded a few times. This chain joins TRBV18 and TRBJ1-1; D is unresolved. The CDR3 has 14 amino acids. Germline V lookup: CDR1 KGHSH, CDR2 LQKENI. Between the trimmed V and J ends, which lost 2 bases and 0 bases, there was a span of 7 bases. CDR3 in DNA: TGTGCCAGCTCACCAAACAGCATGAACACTGAAGCTTTCTTT. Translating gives CASSPNSMNTEAFF.

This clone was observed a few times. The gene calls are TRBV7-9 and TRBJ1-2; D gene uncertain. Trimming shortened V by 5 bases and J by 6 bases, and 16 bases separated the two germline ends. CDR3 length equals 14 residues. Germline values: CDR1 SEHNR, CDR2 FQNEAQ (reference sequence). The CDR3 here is CASSRPLGRDGYTF. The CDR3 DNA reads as TGTGCCAGCAGCAGGCCCTTGGGCCGAGATGGCTACACCTTC.

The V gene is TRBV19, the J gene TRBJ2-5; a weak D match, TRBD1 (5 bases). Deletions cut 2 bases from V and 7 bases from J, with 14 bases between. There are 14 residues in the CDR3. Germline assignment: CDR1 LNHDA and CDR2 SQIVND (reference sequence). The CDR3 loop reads CASSIYPQDGTQYF. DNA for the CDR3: TGTGCCAGTAGTATATACCCACAGGACGGGACCCAGTACTTC.

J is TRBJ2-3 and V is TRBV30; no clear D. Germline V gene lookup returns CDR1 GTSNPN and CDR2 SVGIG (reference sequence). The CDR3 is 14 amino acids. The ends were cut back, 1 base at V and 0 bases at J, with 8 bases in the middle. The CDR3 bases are TGTGCCTGGAGTGATGCGCCTAGCACAGATACGCAGTATTTT. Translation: CAWSDAPSTDTQYF.

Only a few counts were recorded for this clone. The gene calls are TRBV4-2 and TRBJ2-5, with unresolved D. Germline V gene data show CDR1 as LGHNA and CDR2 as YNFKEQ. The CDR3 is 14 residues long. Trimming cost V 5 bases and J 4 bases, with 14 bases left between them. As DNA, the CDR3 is TGTGCCAGCAGCTCAACAGAAGCCGGAGAGACCCAGTACTTC. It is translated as CASSSTEAGETQYF.

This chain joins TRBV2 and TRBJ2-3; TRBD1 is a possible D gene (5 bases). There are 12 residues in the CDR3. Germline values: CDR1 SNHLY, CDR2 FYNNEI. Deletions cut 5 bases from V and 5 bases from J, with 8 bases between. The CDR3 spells CASSWTRDTQYF. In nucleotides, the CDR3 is TGTGCCAGCAGTTGGACAAGAGATACGCAGTATTTT.

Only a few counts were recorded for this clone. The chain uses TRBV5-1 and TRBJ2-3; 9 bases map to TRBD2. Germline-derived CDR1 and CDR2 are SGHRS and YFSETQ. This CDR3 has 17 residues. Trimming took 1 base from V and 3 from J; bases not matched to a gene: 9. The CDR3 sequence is CASSLTLAGVATDTQYF. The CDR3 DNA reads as TGCGCCAGCAGCTTGACATTAGCGGGAGTAGCTACAGATACGCAGTATTTT.

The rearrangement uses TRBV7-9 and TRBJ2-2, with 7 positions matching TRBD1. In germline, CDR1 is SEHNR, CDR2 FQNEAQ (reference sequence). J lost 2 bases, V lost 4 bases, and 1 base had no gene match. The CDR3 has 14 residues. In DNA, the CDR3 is TGTGCCAGCAGCTGGGACAGTAACACCGGGGAGCTGTTTTTT. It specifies CASSWDSNTGELFF.

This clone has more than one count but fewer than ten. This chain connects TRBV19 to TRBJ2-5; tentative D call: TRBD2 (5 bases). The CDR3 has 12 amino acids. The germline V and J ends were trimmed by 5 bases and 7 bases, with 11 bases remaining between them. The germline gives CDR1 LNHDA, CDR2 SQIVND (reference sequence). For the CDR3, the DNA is TGTGCCAGTAGTCAGCGGACCGGGACCCAGTACTTC. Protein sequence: CASSQRTGTQYF.

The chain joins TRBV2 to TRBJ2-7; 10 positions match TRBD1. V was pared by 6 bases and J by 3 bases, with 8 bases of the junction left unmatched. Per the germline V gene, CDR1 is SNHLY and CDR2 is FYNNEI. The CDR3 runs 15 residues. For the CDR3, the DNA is TGTGCCAGCAGGGGGGACAGGGGAATAGGCTACGAGCAGTACTTC. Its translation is CASRGDRGIGYEQYF.

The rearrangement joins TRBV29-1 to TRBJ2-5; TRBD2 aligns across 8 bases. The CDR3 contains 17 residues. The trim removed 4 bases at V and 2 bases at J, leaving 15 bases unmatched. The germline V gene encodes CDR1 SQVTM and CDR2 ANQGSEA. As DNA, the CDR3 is TGCAGCGTTGTGGGCGGGAGGACCACCAACCAACAAGAGACCCAGTACTTC. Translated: CSVVGGRTTNQQETQYF.

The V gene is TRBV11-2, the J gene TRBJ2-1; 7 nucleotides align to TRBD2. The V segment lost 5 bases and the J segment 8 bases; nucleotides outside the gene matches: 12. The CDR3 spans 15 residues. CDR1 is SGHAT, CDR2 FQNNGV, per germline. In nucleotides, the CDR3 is TGTGCCAGCAGCCGCAGCGGGACGTCCGGCGATGAGCAGTTCTTC. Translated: CASSRSGTSGDEQFF. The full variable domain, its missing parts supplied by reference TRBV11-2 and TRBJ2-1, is EAGVAQSPRYKIIEKRQSVAFWCNPISGHATLYWYQQILGQGPKLLIQFQNNGVVDDSQLPKDRFSAERLKGVDSTLKIQPAKLEDSAVYLCASSRSGTSGDEQFFGPGTRLTVL.